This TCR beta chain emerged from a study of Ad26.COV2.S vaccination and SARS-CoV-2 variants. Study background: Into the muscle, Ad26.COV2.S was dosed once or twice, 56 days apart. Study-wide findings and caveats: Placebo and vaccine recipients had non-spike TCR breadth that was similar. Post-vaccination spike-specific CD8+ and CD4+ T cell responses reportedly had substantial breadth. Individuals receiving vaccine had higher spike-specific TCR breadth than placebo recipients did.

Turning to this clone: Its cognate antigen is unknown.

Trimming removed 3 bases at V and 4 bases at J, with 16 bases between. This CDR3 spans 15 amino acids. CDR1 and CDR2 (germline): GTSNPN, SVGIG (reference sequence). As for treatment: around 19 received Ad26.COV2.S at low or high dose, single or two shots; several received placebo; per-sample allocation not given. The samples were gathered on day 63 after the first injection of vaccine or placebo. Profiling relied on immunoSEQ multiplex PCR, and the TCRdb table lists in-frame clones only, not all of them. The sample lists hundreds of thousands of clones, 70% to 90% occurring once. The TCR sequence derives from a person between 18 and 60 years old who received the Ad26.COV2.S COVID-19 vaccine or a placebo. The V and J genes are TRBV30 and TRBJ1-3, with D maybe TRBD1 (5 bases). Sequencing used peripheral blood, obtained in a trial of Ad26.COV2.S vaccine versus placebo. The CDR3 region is CAWSGGTFAGNTIYF. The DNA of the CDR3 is TGTGCCTGGAGCGGGGGAACATTTGCCGGAAACACCATATATTTT.